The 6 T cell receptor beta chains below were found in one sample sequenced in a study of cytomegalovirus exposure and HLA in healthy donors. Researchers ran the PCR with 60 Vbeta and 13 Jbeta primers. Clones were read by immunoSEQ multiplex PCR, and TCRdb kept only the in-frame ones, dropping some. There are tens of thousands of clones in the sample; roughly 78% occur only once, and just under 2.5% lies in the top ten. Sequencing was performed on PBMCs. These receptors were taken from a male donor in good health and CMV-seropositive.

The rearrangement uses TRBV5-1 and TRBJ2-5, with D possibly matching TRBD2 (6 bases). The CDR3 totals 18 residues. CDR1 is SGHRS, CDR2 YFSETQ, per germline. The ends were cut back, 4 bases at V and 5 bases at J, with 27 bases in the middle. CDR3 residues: CASSPLVGVSGGTETQYF. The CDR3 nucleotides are TGCGCCAGCAGCCCGTTGGTCGGTGTTAGCGGAGGGACGGAGACCCAGTACTTC.

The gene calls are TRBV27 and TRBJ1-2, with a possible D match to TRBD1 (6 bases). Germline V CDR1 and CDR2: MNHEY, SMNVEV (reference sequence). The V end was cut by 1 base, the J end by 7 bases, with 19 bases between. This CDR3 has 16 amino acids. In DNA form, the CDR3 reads TGTGCCAGCAGTTTATGGGGAAACAGGGCCCCAGGTGGCTACACCTTC. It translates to CASSLWGNRAPGGYTF.

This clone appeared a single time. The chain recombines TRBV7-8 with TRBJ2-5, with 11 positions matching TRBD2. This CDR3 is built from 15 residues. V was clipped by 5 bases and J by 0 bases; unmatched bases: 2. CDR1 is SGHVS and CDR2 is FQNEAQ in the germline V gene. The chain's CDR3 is CASSPGLADQETQYF. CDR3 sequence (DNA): TGTGCCAGCAGCCCGGGACTAGCGGACCAAGAGACCCAGTACTTC. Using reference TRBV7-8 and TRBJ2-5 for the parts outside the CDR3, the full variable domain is GAGVSQSPRYKVAKRGQDVALRCDPISGHVSLFWYQQALGQGPEFLTYFQNEAQLDKSGLPSDRFFAERPEGSVSTLKIQRTQQEDSAVYLCASSPGLADQETQYFGPGTRLLVL.

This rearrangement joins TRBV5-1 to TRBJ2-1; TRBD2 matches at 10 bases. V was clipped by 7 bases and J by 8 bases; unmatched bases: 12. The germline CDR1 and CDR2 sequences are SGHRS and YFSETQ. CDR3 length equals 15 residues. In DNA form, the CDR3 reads TGCGCCAGCCGTCTACTAGCGGGAATGCCCCATGAGCAGTTCTTC. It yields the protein CASRLLAGMPHEQFF.

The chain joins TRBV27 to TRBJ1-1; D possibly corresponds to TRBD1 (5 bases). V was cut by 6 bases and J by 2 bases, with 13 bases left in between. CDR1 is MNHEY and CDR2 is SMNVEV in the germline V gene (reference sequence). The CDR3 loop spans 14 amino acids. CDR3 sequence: CASRPPGGNTEAFF. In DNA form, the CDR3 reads TGTGCCAGCAGACCACCCGGGGGAAACACTGAAGCTTTCTTT.

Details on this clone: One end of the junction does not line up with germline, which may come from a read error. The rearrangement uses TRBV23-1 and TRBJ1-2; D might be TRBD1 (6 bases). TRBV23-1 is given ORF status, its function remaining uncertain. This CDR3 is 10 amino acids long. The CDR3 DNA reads TGCGCCAGCAGTCGCAAATGCAGGGGCTTC. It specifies CASSRKCRGF.